The source of this T cell receptor (beta chain) is a study of blood T cells in healthy people across ages. Study results and caveats: Unsorted PBMCs prevented conclusive naive versus antigen-experienced comparison.

Trimming left V 3 bases short and J 8 bases short, with 11 bases between. The CDR3 is 14 amino acids. With regard to this clonotype: Its antigen is not identified.

A J-beta primer mix and a sample-barcoded 5' primer were used in a second PCR of about 7 to 12 cycles. The yield of each sample was at least 2.5 million CDR3-containing paired-end reads. TCRdb re-called the 5' RACE reads with MiXCR, one entry per CDR3 protein. The sample lists hundreds of thousands of distinct CDR3 sequences; roughly 25% were seen once. Peripheral blood from each donor was collected in a volume of 8 to 10 milliliters. This sample also belongs to another study, concerning T cells of mothers and their children. That report notes: All extracted RNA went into cDNA synthesis, about 1.4 ug per 15 ul.

This receptor was taken from a boy younger than 18 in good health. This rearrangement joins TRBV12-3 or TRBV12-4 to TRBJ1-6; D not resolved. The source material was blood. The CDR3 DNA reads as TGTGCCAGCAGTTTCGGGCAGCGGGATTCACCCCTCCACTTT. Translating it yields CASSFGQRDSPLHF.